This passage covers 2 T cell receptor beta chains from one sample sequenced in a study of PD-1 blockade in mismatch repair-deficient tumors. TCRdb keeps only in-frame clones here, not all; method: immunoSEQ multiplex PCR. The profile shows around 23,000 clones, under 85% of them singletons. The specimen was peripheral blood, collected 12 weeks after starting pembrolizumab. The receptors shown here come from an adult with mismatch repair-deficient cancer.

The chain has TRBV6-1 and TRBJ2-7; 15 bases match TRBD2. V lost 8 bases and J lost 3; bases outside the gene matches: 5. Germline CDR1 reads MNHNS; CDR2 reads SASEGT. The CDR3 loop spans 15 amino acids. The CDR3: CASGKGLAGGYEQYF. CDR3 DNA: TGTGCCAGCGGAAAGGGACTAGCGGGAGGCTACGAGCAGTACTTC.

The chain joins TRBV19 to TRBJ2-7; weak D call: TRBD1 (6 bases). Deletions cut 6 bases from V and 2 bases from J, with 11 bases between. The germline V gene encodes CDR1 LNHDA and CDR2 SQIVND (reference sequence). The CDR3 has 13 residues. The CDR3 DNA reads TGTGCCAGTAGCCCACGACAGGCCTACGAGCAGTACTTC. Its translation: CASSPRQAYEQYF.